These 14 T cell receptor beta chains originate from one sample sequenced in a study of cytotoxic CD8 clonotypes in ibrutinib-treated CLL. Using immunoSEQ multiplex PCR, the repertoire was profiled, and TCRdb retains in-frame clones only, with some absent. Of around 310,000 clones in the sample, roughly 80% are singletons; the top ten hold under 8.5%. This material consisted of PBMCs, taken before ibrutinib treatment. These receptors all stem from a human donor with chronic lymphocytic leukemia.

This clone was detected a few times. This rearrangement joins TRBV7-2 to TRBJ2-7; maybe TRBD2 (6 bases). Trimming left V 5 bases short and J 3 bases short, with 14 bases between. Germline values: CDR1 SGHTA, CDR2 FQGNSA. The CDR3 contains 14 residues. The CDR3 DNA sequence: TGTGCCAGCAGCCCGCGGGACTTCAACTACGAGCAGTACTTC. It yields the protein CASSPRDFNYEQYF.

The rearrangement links TRBV30 to TRBJ1-2, with D tentatively TRBD1 (5 bases). The CDR3 contains 14 residues. Germline V gene sequence: CDR1 GTSNPN, CDR2 SVGIG (reference sequence). V lost 0 bases to trimming and J lost 4 bases, with 12 bases between them. This CDR3 reads CAWSVGETIYGYTF. The DNA for the CDR3 is TGTGCCTGGAGTGTGGGGGAGACTATCTATGGCTACACCTTC.

V gene TRBV5-1 combines with J gene TRBJ2-1; D is undetermined. Germline CDR1 and CDR2: SGHRS and YFSETQ. This CDR3 contains 14 residues. V lost 1 base to trimming and J lost 8 bases, with 13 bases between them. The CDR3 nucleotides are TGCGCCAGCAGCTTGACTTTCGGTGTGGATGAGCAGTTCTTC. It specifies CASSLTFGVDEQFF.

The chain employs TRBV25-1 and TRBJ2-2; D not certain. This CDR3 is built from 16 residues. Between the trimmed V and J ends, which lost 1 base and 1 base, there was a span of 10 bases. Germline CDR1 and CDR2: MGHDK and SYGVNS. The CDR3 loop is CASSEFGGKNTGELFF. The CDR3 region has the DNA TGTGCCAGCAGTGAATTCGGTGGGAAGAACACCGGGGAGCTGTTTTTT. Based on the CDR3 plus reference TRBV25-1 and TRBJ2-2, the full variable domain is EADIYQTPRYLVIGTGKKITLECSQTMGHDKMYWYQQDPGMELHLIHYSYGVNSTEKGDLSSESTVSRIRTEHFPLTLESARPSHTSQYLCASSEFGGKNTGELFFGEGSRLTVL.

DNA for the CDR3: TGTGCCAGCTCACCACAGGGATCCATCTACGAGCAGTACTTC. Translating gives CASSPQGSIYEQYF. This rearrangement joins TRBV18 to TRBJ2-7; the D is unclear. The CDR3 runs 14 residues. In germline, CDR1 is KGHSH, CDR2 LQKENI. Trimming left V 1 base short and J 3 bases short, with 10 bases between.

This clone was seen only a few times. The chain uses TRBV30 and TRBJ1-1; no reliable D call. The CDR3 runs 12 residues. Germline assignment: CDR1 GTSNPN and CDR2 SVGIG (reference sequence). Trimming left V 4 bases short and J 3 bases short, with 9 bases between. The CDR3 DNA reads TGTGCCTGGAATGACCGGGACACTGAAGCTTTCTTT. The encoded protein is CAWNDRDTEAFF. Using reference TRBV30 and TRBJ1-1 for the parts outside the CDR3, the full variable domain is SQTIHQWPATLVQPVGSPLSLECTVEGTSNPNLYWYRQAAGRGLQLLFYSVGIGQISSEVPQNLSASRPQDRQFILSSKKLLLSDSGFYLCAWNDRDTEAFFGQGTRLTVV.

J is TRBJ2-7 and V is TRBV30; no clear D gene. Germline CDR1 GTSNPN, CDR2 SVGIG (reference sequence). The V gene lost 0 bases and the J gene lost 4 bases, with 7 bases spanning the gap. The CDR3 has 12 amino acids. The CDR3 protein is CAWSVHPYEQYF. The CDR3 DNA follows: TGTGCCTGGAGTGTCCACCCTTACGAGCAGTACTTC.

This sequence joins TRBV6-1 and TRBJ2-7; D may be TRBD1 (5 bases). CDR1 MNHNS and CDR2 SASEGT come from the germline V gene. V was cut by 8 bases and J by 7 bases, with 12 bases left in between. The CDR3 spans 11 residues. The CDR3 is CASWGVWEQYF. CDR3 nucleotide sequence: TGTGCCAGCTGGGGCGTTTGGGAGCAGTACTTC.

The chain is built from TRBV7-3 and TRBJ2-6; D remains ambiguous. Trimming shortened V by 3 bases and J by 1 base, and 7 bases separated the two germline ends. CDR3 length equals 15 residues. Germline lookup yields CDR1 SGHTA and CDR2 FQGTGA. This CDR3 is CASSFEGSGANVLTF. In nucleotides, the CDR3 is TGTGCCAGCAGCTTTGAAGGGTCTGGGGCCAACGTCCTGACTTTC. Based on the CDR3 plus reference TRBV7-3 and TRBJ2-6, the full variable domain is GAGVSQTPSNKVTEKGKYVELRCDPISGHTALYWYRQSLGQGPEFLIYFQGTGAADDSGLPNDRFFAVRPEGSVSTLKIQRTERGDSAVYLCASSFEGSGANVLTFGAGSRLTVL.

V usage is TRBV6-5 and J usage is TRBJ1-1; the D gene is possibly TRBD1 (5 bases). Germline V gene lookup returns CDR1 MNHEY and CDR2 SVGAGI. This CDR3 comprises 14 residues. Trimming shortened V by 6 bases and J by 6 bases, and 17 bases separated the two germline ends. As DNA, the CDR3 is TGTGCCAGCAGACCTAACAAGGGAGGGGCTGAAGCTTTCTTT. This translates into CASRPNKGGAEAFF.

The chain couples TRBV5-1 to TRBJ1-6, with TRBD1 matching 7 bases. V gave up 4 bases and J gave up 9 bases; unmatched junction bases: 13. The V gene's germline CDR1 is SGHRS and CDR2 YFSETQ. The CDR3 has 16 amino acids. This CDR3 reads CASSQNPTGTASPLHF. In DNA, the CDR3 is TGCGCCAGCAGCCAGAACCCCACCGGGACAGCTTCACCCCTCCACTTT.

The chain joins TRBV6-5 to TRBJ2-7; 9 positions match TRBD2. This CDR3 region has 15 residues. The trim removed 0 bases at V and 6 bases at J, leaving 6 bases unmatched. Per germline, CDR1 MNHEY and CDR2 SVGAGI. The DNA for the CDR3 is TGTGCCAGCAGTTACTCGATTAGCGGGAGTTCCGAGCAGTACTTC. Its translation: CASSYSISGSSEQYF.

The chain has TRBV11-2 and TRBJ2-1; 7 nucleotides align to TRBD2. Germline V CDR1 and CDR2: SGHAT, FQNNGV. This CDR3 contains 15 residues. With 1 base clipped from V and 4 bases from J, the junction kept 4 bases outside the gene matches. CDR3 in DNA: TGTGCCAGCAGCTTAGGTGTTAGCGGGTACAATGAGCAGTTCTTC. Amino acids: CASSLGVSGYNEQFF.

The gene calls are TRBV5-1 and TRBJ2-7; 15 nucleotides match TRBD2. The ends lost 4 bases at V and 5 bases at J; junction bases unmatched: 13. Per the germline V gene, CDR1 is SGHRS and CDR2 is YFSETQ. This CDR3 region has 18 residues. CDR3 in amino acids: CASSPSGLAGGSVDEQYF. DNA for the CDR3: TGCGCCAGCAGCCCCTCGGGACTAGCGGGAGGATCGGTTGACGAGCAGTACTTC. Based on the CDR3 plus reference TRBV5-1 and TRBJ2-7, the full variable domain is KAGVTQTPRYLIKTRGQQVTLSCSPISGHRSVSWYQQTPGQGLQFLFEYFSETQRNKGNFPGRFSGRQFSNSRSEMNVSTLELGDSALYLCASSPSGLAGGSVDEQYFGPGTRLTVT.